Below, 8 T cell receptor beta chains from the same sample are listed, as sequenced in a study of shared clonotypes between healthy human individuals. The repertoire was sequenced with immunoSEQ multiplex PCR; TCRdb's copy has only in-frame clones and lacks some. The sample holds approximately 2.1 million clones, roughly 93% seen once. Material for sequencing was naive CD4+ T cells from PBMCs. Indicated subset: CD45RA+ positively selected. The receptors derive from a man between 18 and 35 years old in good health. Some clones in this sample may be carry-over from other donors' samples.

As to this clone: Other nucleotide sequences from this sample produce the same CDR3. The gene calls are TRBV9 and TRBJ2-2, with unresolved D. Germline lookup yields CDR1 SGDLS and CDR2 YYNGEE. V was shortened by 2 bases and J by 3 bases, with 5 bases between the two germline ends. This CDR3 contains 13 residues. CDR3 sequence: CASSVRYTGELFF. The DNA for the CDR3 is TGTGCCAGCAGCGTCCGTTACACCGGGGAGCTGTTTTTT.

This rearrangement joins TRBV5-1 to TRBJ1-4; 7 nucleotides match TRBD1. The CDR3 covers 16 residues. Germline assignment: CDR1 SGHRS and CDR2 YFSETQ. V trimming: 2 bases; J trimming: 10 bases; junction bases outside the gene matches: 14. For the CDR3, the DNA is TGCGCCAGCAGCTTCTCCACTGGACAGGCCCAAGGAAAACTGTTTTTT. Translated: CASSFSTGQAQGKLFF.

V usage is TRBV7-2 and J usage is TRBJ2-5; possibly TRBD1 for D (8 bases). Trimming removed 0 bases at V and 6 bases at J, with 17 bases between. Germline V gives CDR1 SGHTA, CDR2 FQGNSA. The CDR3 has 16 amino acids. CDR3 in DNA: TGTGCCAGCAGCTTAGCCCAACAGGGGGGAGGGAAGACCCAGTACTTC. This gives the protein CASSLAQQGGGKTQYF.

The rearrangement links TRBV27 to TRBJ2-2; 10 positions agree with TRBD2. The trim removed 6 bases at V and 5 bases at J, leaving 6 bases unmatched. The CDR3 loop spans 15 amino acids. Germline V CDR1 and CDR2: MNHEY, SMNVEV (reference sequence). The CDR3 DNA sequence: TGTGCCAGCAGGGGACTAGCGCCGCGGACCGGGGAGCTGTTTTTT. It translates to CASRGLAPRTGELFF.

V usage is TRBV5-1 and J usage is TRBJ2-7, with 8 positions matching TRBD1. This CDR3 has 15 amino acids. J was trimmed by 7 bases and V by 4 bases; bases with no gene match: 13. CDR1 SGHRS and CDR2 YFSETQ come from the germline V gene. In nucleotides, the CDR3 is TGCGCCAGCAGCCCCGGCGGACAGGGCTACGTGGAGCAGTACTTC. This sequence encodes CASSPGGQGYVEQYF.

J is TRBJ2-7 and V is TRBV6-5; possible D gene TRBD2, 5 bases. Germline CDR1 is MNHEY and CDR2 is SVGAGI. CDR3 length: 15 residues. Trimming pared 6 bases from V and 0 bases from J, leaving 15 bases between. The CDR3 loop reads CASRRQVGDSYEQYF. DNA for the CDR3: TGTGCCAGCAGACGCCAGGTGGGAGACTCCTACGAGCAGTACTTC.

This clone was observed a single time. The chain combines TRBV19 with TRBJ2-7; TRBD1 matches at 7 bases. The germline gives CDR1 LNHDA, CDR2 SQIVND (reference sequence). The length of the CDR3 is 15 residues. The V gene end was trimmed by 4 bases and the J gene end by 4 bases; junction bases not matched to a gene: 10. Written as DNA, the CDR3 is TGTGCCAGTAGTACCGCTAGACAGGGACGGTACGAGCAGTACTTC. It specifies CASSTARQGRYEQYF.

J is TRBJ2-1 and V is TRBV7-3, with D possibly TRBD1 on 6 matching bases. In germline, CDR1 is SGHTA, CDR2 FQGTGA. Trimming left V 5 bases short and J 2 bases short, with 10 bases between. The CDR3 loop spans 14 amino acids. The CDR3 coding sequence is TGTGCCAGCAGCAAAACAGGGACCTACAATGAGCAGTTCTTC. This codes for CASSKTGTYNEQFF.